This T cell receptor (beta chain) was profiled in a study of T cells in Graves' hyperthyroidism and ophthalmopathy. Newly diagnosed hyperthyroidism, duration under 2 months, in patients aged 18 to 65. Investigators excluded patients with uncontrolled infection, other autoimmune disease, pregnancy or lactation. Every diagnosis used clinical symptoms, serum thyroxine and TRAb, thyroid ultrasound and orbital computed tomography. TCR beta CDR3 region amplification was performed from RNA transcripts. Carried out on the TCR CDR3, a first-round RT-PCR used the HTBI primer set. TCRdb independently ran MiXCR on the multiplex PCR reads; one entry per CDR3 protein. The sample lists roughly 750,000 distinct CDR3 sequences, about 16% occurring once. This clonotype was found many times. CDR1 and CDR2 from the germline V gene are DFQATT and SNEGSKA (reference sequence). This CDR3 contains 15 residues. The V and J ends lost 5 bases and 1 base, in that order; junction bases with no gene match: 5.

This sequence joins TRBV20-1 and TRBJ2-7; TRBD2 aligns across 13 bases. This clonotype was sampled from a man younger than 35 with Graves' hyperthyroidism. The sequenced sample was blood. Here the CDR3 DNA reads TGCAGTGCTCACGGACTAGCGGGAGCTTCCTACGAGCAGTACTTC. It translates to CSAHGLAGASYEQYF.